This T cell receptor beta chain was profiled in a study of T cells in Graves' hyperthyroidism and ophthalmopathy. Study-wide findings and caveats: Most thyroid clonotypes expanded above 0.001 appeared in blood too. The model anticipated ophthalmopathy a median around 6 months pre-onset.

TCR beta CDR3 sequences were amplified from RNA transcripts. An initial round of RT-PCR targeting the TCR CDR3 relied on the HTBI primer set. TCRdb processed the multiplex PCR reads anew with MiXCR; each CDR3 protein has one entry. Of roughly 510,000 distinct CDR3 sequences listed, less than 25% were seen once; the top ten hold 26%. Per the germline V gene, CDR1 is LNHDA and CDR2 is SQIVND (reference sequence). V lost 8 bases and J lost 6; bases outside the gene matches: 7. The CDR3 has 15 residues. A word on this clonotype: Its antigen remains unknown.

The study enrolled patients aged 18 to 65 with newly diagnosed hyperthyroidism of under 2 months' duration. The sample consisted of blood. The chain recombines TRBV19 with TRBJ2-2, with 12 bases fitting TRBD1. The receptor's source is a man aged 18 to 30 with Graves' hyperthyroidism. This CDR3 is CASGRDRGPPGELFF. The CDR3 DNA is TGTGCCAGTGGCCGGGACAGGGGGCCTCCCGGGGAGCTGTTTTTT.